What follows are 31 T cell receptor beta chains derived from one specimen sequenced in a study of T cell repertoires in aging, cancer and after chemotherapy. TCR beta rearrangements were amplified from peripheral blood genomic DNA. Multiplex touch-down PCR with TRB-A/B primers amplified rearranged V-D-J TRB sequences. TCRdb re-derived calls from the multiplex PCR reads in MiXCR, one entry per CDR3 protein. The table has 13,000 or so distinct CDR3 sequences, approximately 24% seen once. The specimen was blood. The receptors were gathered from a human donor in good health.

The chain couples TRBV6-4 to TRBJ2-2; D gene ambiguous. This CDR3 has 14 amino acids. Germline V lookup: CDR1 MRHNA, CDR2 SNTAGT. V lost 2 bases and J lost 0, with 4 bases in between. CDR3 nucleotide sequence: TGTGCCAGCAGTGACACCACGAACACCGGGGAGCTGTTTTTT. This gives the protein CASSDTTNTGELFF.

This clonotype is termed medium-sized (0.01 to 0.1%). The chain has TRBV27 and TRBJ1-2, with D uncertain. The CDR3 extends over 12 amino acids. Trimming shortened V by 5 bases and J by 2 bases, and 6 bases separated the two germline ends. CDR1 and CDR2 (germline): MNHEY, SMNVEV (reference sequence). CDR3 DNA sequence: TGTGCCAGCAGTGAAGGGAACTATGGCTACACCTTC. Amino acids: CASSEGNYGYTF.

The rearrangement joins TRBV12-3 or TRBV12-4 to TRBJ2-3; TRBD2 aligns across 12 bases. The length of the CDR3 is 21 residues. The CDR3 spells CASGLGLGPTSGGRGTDTQYF. CDR3 bases: TGTGCTAGTGGTTTGGGCCTCGGGCCTACTAGCGGGGGGCGGGGCACAGATACGCAGTATTTT.

This chain uses TRBV5-4 with TRBJ1-1; tentatively, D is TRBD1 (6 bases). Germline CDR1 reads SGHNT; CDR2 reads YYREEE (reference sequence). The CDR3 runs to 16 residues. The ends were cut back, 2 bases at V and 2 bases at J, with 16 bases in the middle. The CDR3 nucleotides read TGTGCCAGCAGCTTATTTGGGGGCGGCCCCAACACTGAAGCTTTCTTT. This codes for CASSLFGGGPNTEAFF.

This clonotype is medium-sized (0.01 to 0.1%) within its sample. The rearrangement links TRBV12-3 or TRBV12-4 to TRBJ1-2; 7 nucleotides align to TRBD1. V trimming: 6 bases; J trimming: 5 bases; junction bases outside the gene matches: 12. This CDR3 is 15 amino acids long. The CDR3 DNA reads as TGTGCCAGCAGCCTTCCGGGACAGTGGATTTATGGCTACACCTTC. Translating gives CASSLPGQWIYGYTF.

In its sample, this clonotype ranks as medium-sized. This rearrangement joins TRBV6-5 to TRBJ2-7; weak D call: TRBD2 (5 bases). V dropped 0 bases and J dropped 6 bases, with 9 bases sitting between them. CDR3 length equals 13 residues. Germline-derived CDR1 and CDR2 are MNHEY and SVGAGI. The CDR3 nucleotides are TGTGCCAGCAGTTACTCCTCCGAGGGCGAGCAGTACGTC. Encoded protein: CASSYSSEGEQYV.

The chain couples TRBV12-3 or TRBV12-4 to TRBJ1-1; TRBD1 aligns across 9 bases. Unmatched junction bases numbered 10, after V lost 4 bases and J lost 7 bases. This CDR3 has 15 residues. For the CDR3, the DNA is TGTGCCAGCAGTTCGGGACAGGGAACCGTGATTGAAGCTTTCTTT. Its translation is CASSSGQGTVIEAFF.

By sample fraction, this clonotype is medium-sized. The chain couples TRBV19 to TRBJ2-3, with D uncertain. V lost 3 bases to trimming and J lost 1 base, with 8 bases between them. The CDR3 extends over 14 amino acids. Per germline, CDR1 LNHDA and CDR2 SQIVND (reference sequence). This CDR3 reads CASSIPAGTDTQYF. The CDR3 region has the DNA TGTGCCAGTAGTATCCCAGCAGGCACAGATACGCAGTATTTT. The whole variable domain, filled in from reference TRBV19 and TRBJ2-3, reads DGGITQSPKYLFRKEGQNVTLSCEQNLNHDAMYWYRQDPGQGLRLIYYSQIVNDFQKGDIAEGYSVSREKKESFPLTVTSAQKNPTAFYLCASSIPAGTDTQYFGPGTRLTVL.

This clonotype was seen a handful of times. The chain recombines TRBV10-3 with TRBJ1-5; tentative D call: TRBD1 (6 bases). The CDR3 length is 16 residues. V was shortened by 1 base and J by 2 bases, with 12 bases between the two germline ends. Germline CDR1 reads ENHRY; CDR2 reads SYGVKD. The CDR3 region has the DNA TGTGCCATCAGTGAGTTAGGGGGGTCTGGCAATCAGCCCCAGCATTTT. Protein: CAISELGGSGNQPQHF.

The CDR3 loop reads CASSSGISNQPQHF. CDR3 DNA: TGTGCCAGCAGCTCAGGGATTAGCAATCAGCCCCAGCATTTT. V usage is TRBV28 and J usage is TRBJ1-5; D is possibly TRBD1 (5 bases). Between the trimmed V and J ends, which lost 6 bases and 0 bases, there was a span of 9 bases. The CDR3 runs to 14 residues. Per the germline V gene, CDR1 is MDHEN and CDR2 is SYDVKM.

The chain recombines TRBV5-5 with TRBJ1-5; D gene unclear. CDR3 length: 16 residues. Trimming cost V 4 bases and J 7 bases, with 21 bases left between them. Germline V gives CDR1 SGHKS, CDR2 YYEKEE (reference sequence). The CDR3 here is CASSRSQRPEGQPQHF. The CDR3 coding sequence is TGTGCCAGCAGCCGGAGTCAGAGGCCCGAGGGACAGCCCCAGCATTTT. Looking up the rest from reference TRBV5-5 and TRBJ1-5 gives the full variable domain: DAGVTQSPTHLIKTRGQQVTLRCSPISGHKSVSWYQQVLGQGPQFIFQYYEKEERGRGNFPDRFSARQFPNYSSELNVNALLLGDSALYLCASSRSQRPEGQPQHFGDGTRLSIL.

This clonotype rates as medium-sized. The rearrangement joins TRBV6-5 to TRBJ1-1; 10 positions match TRBD1. The CDR3 sequence is 15 residues long. J gave up 5 bases and V 4 bases, and 7 bases lay outside the gene matches. Germline V gene sequence: CDR1 MNHEY, CDR2 SVGAGI. In DNA, the CDR3 is TGTGCCAGCAGTTCGTGGACAGGGGGAGGTACTGAAGCTTTCTTT. It codes for CASSSWTGGGTEAFF.

There are a few counts of this clonotype. The rearrangement joins TRBV5-4 to TRBJ2-7; 7 nucleotides align to TRBD1. CDR3 length: 15 residues. J gave up 2 bases and V 2 bases, and 7 bases lay outside the gene matches. CDR1 is SGHNT, CDR2 YYREEE, per germline (reference sequence). This chain's CDR3 is CASSFDRVGPYEQYV. The DNA for the CDR3 is TGTGCCAGCAGCTTCGACAGGGTCGGCCCCTACGAGCAGTACGTC.

The V and J genes are TRBV20-1 and TRBJ2-5, with no clear D. The CDR3 extends over 13 amino acids. The ends were cut back, 0 bases at V and 3 bases at J, with 8 bases in the middle. Per the germline V gene, CDR1 is DFQATT and CDR2 is SNEGSKA (reference sequence). This CDR3 reads CSAREGMEETQYF. The CDR3 region has the DNA TGCAGTGCTAGAGAGGGGATGGAAGAGACCCAGTACTTC.

There are a few counts of this clonotype. The chain is built from TRBV5-1 and TRBJ2-7; D is unresolved. The CDR3 consists of 15 residues. CDR1 is SGHRS, CDR2 YFSETQ, per germline. V dropped 0 bases and J dropped 0 bases, with 10 bases sitting between them. The CDR3 region is CASSLVAGPSYEQYF. DNA of the CDR3: TGCGCCAGCAGCTTGGTGGCCGGACCCTCCTACGAGCAGTACTTC.

CDR3 region: CASRKTGGRVNSPLHF. CDR3 bases: TGTGCCAGCAGGAAAACAGGGGGGAGAGTAAATTCACCCCTCCACTTT. V and J are TRBV28 and TRBJ1-6, with 8 bases identical to TRBD1. J gave up 7 bases and V 6 bases, and 11 bases lay outside the gene matches. The CDR3 extends over 16 amino acids. Germline values: CDR1 MDHEN, CDR2 SYDVKM.

This clonotype appeared a single time. This chain links TRBV4-1 with TRBJ1-5; D might be TRBD1 (5 bases). V was shortened by 6 bases and J by 3 bases, with 15 bases between the two germline ends. CDR1 MGHRA and CDR2 YSYEKL come from the germline V gene. The CDR3 is made up of 15 amino acids. CDR3 amino acids: CASSRGTLDNQPQHF. The CDR3 DNA reads as TGCGCCAGCAGTCGAGGGACGCTTGACAATCAGCCCCAGCATTTT.

This clonotype is labeled as medium-sized. The chain joins TRBV6-5 to TRBJ2-1; maybe TRBD2 (5 bases). V lost 5 bases and J lost 4, with 18 bases in between. This CDR3 has 16 amino acids. Germline V gene sequence: CDR1 MNHEY, CDR2 SVGAGI. CDR3 DNA sequence: TGTGCCAGCAGTCCCCAAGCCGCGGGTCAGTACAATGAGCAGTTCTTC. Translated: CASSPQAAGQYNEQFF.

This clonotype has a handful of counts. V is TRBV28 and J is TRBJ2-5, with 7 bases matching TRBD1. CDR3 length: 13 residues. J was trimmed by 5 bases and V by 1 base; bases with no gene match: 1. Germline V gives CDR1 MDHEN, CDR2 SYDVKM. The CDR3 sequence is CASSLYRGETQYF. For the CDR3, the DNA is TGTGCCAGCAGTTTATACAGGGGTGAGACCCAGTACTTC.

The gene calls are TRBV6-5 and TRBJ1-1; weak D call: TRBD1 (5 bases). The CDR3 totals 15 residues. Germline CDR1 MNHEY, CDR2 SVGAGI. V was trimmed by 5 bases and J by 1 base, leaving 14 bases between them. The CDR3 spells CASSTSSGTNTEAFF. CDR3 DNA: TGTGCCAGCAGTACATCGAGTGGGACGAACACTGAAGCTTTCTTT.

The sample holds a few counts of this clonotype. The chain employs TRBV28 and TRBJ2-1; D possibly matches TRBD1 or TRBD2 (5 bases each). This CDR3 is 13 amino acids long. The V end lost 7 bases, the J end lost 6 bases, and 13 bases lay between the germline ends. Per germline, CDR1 MDHEN and CDR2 SYDVKM. The CDR3 nucleotides are TGTGCCAGCAACTTCGGGGCGCTCAATGAGCAGTTCTTC. Protein: CASNFGALNEQFF.

The chain carries TRBV6-1 and TRBJ1-1; D is perhaps TRBD1 (5 bases). The V end lost 4 bases, the J end lost 0 bases, and 9 bases lay between the germline ends. Germline CDR1 and CDR2: MNHNS and SASEGT. This CDR3 has 14 amino acids. The CDR3 protein is CASSVGLVNTEAFF. DNA of the CDR3: TGTGCCAGCAGTGTGGGGCTAGTGAACACTGAAGCTTTCTTT.

In its sample, this clonotype was seen a few times. The J gene is TRBJ2-5, the V gene TRBV7-3; TRBD1 is a possible D gene (7 bases). Germline values: CDR1 SGHTA, CDR2 FQGTGA. The CDR3 has 15 residues. Trimming left V 2 bases short and J 1 base short, with 11 bases between. The CDR3 DNA is TGTGCCAGCAGCTTAGGCAGGGGGGTCCAAGAGACCCAGTACTTC. It codes for CASSLGRGVQETQYF.

This clonotype is classed as medium-sized. V is TRBV20-1 and J is TRBJ2-5, with D possibly TRBD2 on 7 matching bases. The CDR3 covers 16 residues. V was clipped by 0 bases and J by 0 bases, with 14 bases between them. Germline V gene sequence: CDR1 DFQATT, CDR2 SNEGSKA (reference sequence). The CDR3 here is CSARDLGRGDQETQYF. The CDR3 DNA follows: TGCAGTGCTAGAGATTTGGGGAGGGGGGACCAAGAGACCCAGTACTTC.

The gene calls are TRBV28 and TRBJ1-1; tentative D call: TRBD1 (5 bases). V was clipped by 2 bases and J by 0 bases, with 10 bases between them. The CDR3 is made up of 15 amino acids. The V gene's germline CDR1 is MDHEN and CDR2 SYDVKM. CDR3 protein: CASSLGQALNTEAFF. The CDR3 DNA reads TGTGCCAGCAGTTTAGGACAAGCTTTGAACACTGAAGCTTTCTTT.

This clonotype occurred a few times. This rearrangement joins TRBV19 to TRBJ2-7, with D perhaps matching TRBD2 (6 bases). The V gene lost 4 bases and the J gene lost 3 bases, with 16 bases spanning the gap. Per germline, CDR1 LNHDA and CDR2 SQIVND (reference sequence). The CDR3 is 15 residues long. CDR3 in amino acids: CASSTRGRSLYEQYF. Here the CDR3 DNA reads TGTGCCAGTAGTACGCGGGGCAGGTCTCTCTACGAGCAGTACTTC.

By share, this clonotype ranks as medium-sized. This sequence joins TRBV7-2 and TRBJ2-7, with 9 bases lining up with TRBD1. V lost 1 base to trimming and J lost 4 bases; unmatched junction nucleotides: 5. Germline CDR1 is SGHTA and CDR2 is FQGNSA. The CDR3 is 15 amino acids. The CDR3 is CASSLGTTGGYEQYF. CDR3 coding DNA: TGTGCCAGCAGCTTAGGGACGACAGGGGGGTACGAGCAGTACTTC.

The J gene is TRBJ1-2, the V gene TRBV19, with D perhaps TRBD1 (5 bases). Between the trimmed V and J ends, which lost 4 bases and 2 bases, there was a span of 14 bases. Germline-derived CDR1 and CDR2 are LNHDA and SQIVND (reference sequence). This CDR3 is 15 amino acids long. The CDR3, as DNA: TGTGCCAGTAGTACCGGGGGGGGGGGGAACTATGGCTACACCTTC. Translated, it gives CASSTGGGGNYGYTF.

V gene TRBV6-5 combines with J gene TRBJ1-4, with 10 nucleotides matching TRBD1. V was pared by 4 bases and J by 8 bases, with 7 bases of the junction left unmatched. Germline loops: CDR1 MNHEY, CDR2 SVGAGI. The CDR3 has 15 residues. In DNA, the CDR3 is TGTGCCAGCAGTTCCAGCGGACAGGGGGGAGAAAAACTGTTTTTT. It codes for CASSSSGQGGEKLFF.

Regarding this clonotype: This sequence may be a read error, since a much larger clone differs from it by one base. The V and J genes are TRBV11-2 and TRBJ2-7; D uncertain. CDR1 is SGHAT and CDR2 is FQNNGV in the germline V gene. The CDR3 is 12 amino acids. Between the trimmed V and J ends, which lost 2 bases and 3 bases, there was a span of 5 bases. CDR3 in DNA: TGTGCCAGCAGCTTAATGGTCTACGAGCAGTACTTC. Its translation: CASSLMVYEQYF.

The chain is built from TRBV6-5 and TRBJ1-4; the D gene is possibly TRBD1 (5 bases). V lost 2 bases, J lost 7 bases, and 8 bases lay in between. The CDR3 is made up of 13 amino acids. The germline V gene encodes CDR1 MNHEY and CDR2 SVGAGI. The CDR3 loop is CASSYARVEKLFF. CDR3 bases: TGTGCCAGCAGTTACGCCAGGGTTGAAAAACTGTTTTTT.